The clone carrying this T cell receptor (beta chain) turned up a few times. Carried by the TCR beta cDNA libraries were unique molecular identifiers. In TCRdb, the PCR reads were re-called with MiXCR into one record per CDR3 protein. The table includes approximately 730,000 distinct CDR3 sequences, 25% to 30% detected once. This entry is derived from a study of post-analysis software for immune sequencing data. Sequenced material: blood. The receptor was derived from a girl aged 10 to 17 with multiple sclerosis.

The DNA for the CDR3 is TGTGCCAGCAGAAGCTCAGGGGGCGGCTATGGCTACACCTTC. This codes for CASRSSGGGYGYTF. The chain couples TRBV6-5 to TRBJ1-2, with TRBD1 matching over 8 bases. The germline gives CDR1 MNHEY, CDR2 SVGAGI. The CDR3 runs 14 residues. V dropped 6 bases and J dropped 4; count of bases not matched to a gene: 7.